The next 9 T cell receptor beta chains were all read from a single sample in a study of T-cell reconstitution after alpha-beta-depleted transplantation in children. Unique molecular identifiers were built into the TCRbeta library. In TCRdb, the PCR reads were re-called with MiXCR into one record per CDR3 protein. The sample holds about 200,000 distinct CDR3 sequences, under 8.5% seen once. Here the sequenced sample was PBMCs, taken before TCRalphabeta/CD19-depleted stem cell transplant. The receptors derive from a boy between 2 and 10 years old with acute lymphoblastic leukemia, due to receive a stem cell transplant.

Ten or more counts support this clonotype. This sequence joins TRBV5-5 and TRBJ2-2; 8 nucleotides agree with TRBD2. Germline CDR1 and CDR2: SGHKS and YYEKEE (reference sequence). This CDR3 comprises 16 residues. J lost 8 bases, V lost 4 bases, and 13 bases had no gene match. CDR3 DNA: TGTGCCAGCAGCCTGCCTAGAGCGGGGGATTATGGGGAGCTGTTTTTT. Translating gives CASSLPRAGDYGELFF. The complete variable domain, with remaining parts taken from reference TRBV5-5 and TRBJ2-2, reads DAGVTQSPTHLIKTRGQQVTLRCSPISGHKSVSWYQQVLGQGPQFIFQYYEKEERGRGNFPDRFSARQFPNYSSELNVNALLLGDSALYLCASSLPRAGDYGELFFGEGSRLTVL.

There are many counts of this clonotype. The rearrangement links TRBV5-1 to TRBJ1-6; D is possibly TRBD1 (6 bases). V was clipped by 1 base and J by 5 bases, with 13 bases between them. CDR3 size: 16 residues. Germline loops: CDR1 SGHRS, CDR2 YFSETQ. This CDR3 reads CASSLLPGQNNSPLHF. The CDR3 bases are TGCGCCAGCAGCTTGTTGCCGGGACAAAATAATTCACCCCTCCACTTT.

The CDR3 is CASSPPAGKRGMEQYF. CDR3 coding DNA: TGTGCCAGCAGCCCCCCAGCGGGGAAGAGGGGGATGGAGCAGTACTTC. The chain links TRBV7-9 to TRBJ2-7; D possibly corresponds to TRBD2 (7 bases). Germline V gene data show CDR1 as SEHNR and CDR2 as FQNEAQ (reference sequence). Trimming left V 5 bases short and J 7 bases short, with 24 bases between. The CDR3 loop spans 16 amino acids.

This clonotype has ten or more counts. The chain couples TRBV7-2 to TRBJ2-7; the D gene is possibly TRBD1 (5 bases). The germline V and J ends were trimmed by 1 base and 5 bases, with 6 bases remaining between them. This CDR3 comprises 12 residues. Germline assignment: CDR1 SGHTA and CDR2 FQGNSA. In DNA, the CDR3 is TGTGCCAGCAGCTTAGGACAGAACGAGCAGTACTTC. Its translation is CASSLGQNEQYF.

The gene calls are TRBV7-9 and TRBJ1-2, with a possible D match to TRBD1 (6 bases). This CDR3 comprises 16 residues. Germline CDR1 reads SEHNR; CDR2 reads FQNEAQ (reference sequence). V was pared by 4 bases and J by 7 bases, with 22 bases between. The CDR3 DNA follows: TGTGCCAGCAGCTCCCCTACCGTTGGGGGGCGCGGTGGCTACACCTTC. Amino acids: CASSSPTVGGRGGYTF. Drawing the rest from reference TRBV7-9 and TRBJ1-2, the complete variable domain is DTGVSQNPRHKITKRGQNVTFRCDPISEHNRLYWYRQTLGQGPEFLTYFQNEAQLEKSRLLSDRFSAERPKGSFSTLEIQRTEQGDSAMYLCASSSPTVGGRGGYTFGSGTRLTVV.

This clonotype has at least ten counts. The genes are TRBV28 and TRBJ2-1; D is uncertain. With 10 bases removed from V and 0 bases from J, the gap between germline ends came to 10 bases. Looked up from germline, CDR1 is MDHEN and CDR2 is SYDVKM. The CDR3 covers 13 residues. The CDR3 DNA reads TGTGCCACCGGGCTAGACTCCTACAATGAGCAGTTCTTC. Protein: CATGLDSYNEQFF.

CDR3: CSASTSGTSTDTQYF. The CDR3 DNA reads TGCAGTGCAAGTACTAGCGGGACTAGCACAGATACGCAGTATTTT. The chain recombines TRBV20-1 with TRBJ2-3; 10 bases are shared with TRBD2. Germline loops: CDR1 DFQATT, CDR2 SNEGSKA (reference sequence). Trimming at V came to 6 bases and at J to 0 bases, leaving 6 bases not matched to a gene. The CDR3 is 15 amino acids.

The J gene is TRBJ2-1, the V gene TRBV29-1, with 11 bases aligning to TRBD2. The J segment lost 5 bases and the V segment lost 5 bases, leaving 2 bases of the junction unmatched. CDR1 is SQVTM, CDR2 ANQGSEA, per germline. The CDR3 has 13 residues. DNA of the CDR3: TGCAGCGTTTGGGGACTAGCGGACAATGAGCAGTTCTTC. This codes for CSVWGLADNEQFF.

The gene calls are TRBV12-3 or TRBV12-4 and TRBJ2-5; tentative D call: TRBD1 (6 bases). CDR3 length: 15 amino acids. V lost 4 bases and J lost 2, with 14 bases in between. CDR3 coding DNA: TGTGCCAGCAGTTGGCGCCGGGACAATCAAGAGACCCAGTACTTC. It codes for CASSWRRDNQETQYF.